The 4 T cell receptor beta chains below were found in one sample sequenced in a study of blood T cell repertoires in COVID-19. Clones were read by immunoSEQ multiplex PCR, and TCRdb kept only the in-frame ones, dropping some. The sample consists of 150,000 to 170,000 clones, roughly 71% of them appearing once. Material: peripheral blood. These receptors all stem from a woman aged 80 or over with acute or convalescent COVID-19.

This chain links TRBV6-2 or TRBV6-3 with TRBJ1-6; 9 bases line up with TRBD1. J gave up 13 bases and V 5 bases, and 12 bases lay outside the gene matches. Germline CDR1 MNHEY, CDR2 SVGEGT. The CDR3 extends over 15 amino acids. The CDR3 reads CASSHTGTGNAPLHF. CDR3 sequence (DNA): TGTGCCAGCAGTCACACCGGGACAGGGAATGCGCCCCTCCACTTT.

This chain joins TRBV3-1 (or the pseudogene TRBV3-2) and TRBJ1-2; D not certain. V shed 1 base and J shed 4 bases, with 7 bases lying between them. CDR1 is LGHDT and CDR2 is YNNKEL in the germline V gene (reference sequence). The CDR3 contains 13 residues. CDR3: CASSQGGFYGYTF. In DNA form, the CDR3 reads TGTGCCAGCAGCCAAGGAGGGTTCTATGGCTACACCTTC.

CDR3 in DNA: TGTGCCTGGAGTGCCGACAGGAACACTGAAGCTTTCTTT. It translates to CAWSADRNTEAFF. This chain uses TRBV30 with TRBJ1-1, with D possibly matching TRBD1 (5 bases). The CDR3 totals 13 residues. With 1 base removed from V and 1 base from J, the gap between germline ends came to 7 bases. Germline CDR1 reads GTSNPN; CDR2 reads SVGIG (reference sequence).

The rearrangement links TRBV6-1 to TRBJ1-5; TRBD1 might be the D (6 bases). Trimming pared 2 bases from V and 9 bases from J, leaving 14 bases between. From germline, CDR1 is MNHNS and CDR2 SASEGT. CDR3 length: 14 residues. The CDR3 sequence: CASSESQGLLPQHF. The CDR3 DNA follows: TGTGCCAGCAGTGAAAGTCAGGGGTTACTGCCCCAGCATTTT.